Each of the 4 T cell receptor beta chains below was sequenced from the same sample in a study of T cell repertoires in cytomegalovirus infection. TCRdb ran MiXCR on the reads and lists one entry per CDR3 protein. The data show more than 200,000 distinct CDR3 sequences, with roughly 10% seen just once and approximately 15% held by the top ten. Specimen: PBMCs. The source is a human donor in good health (CMV status not recorded). Some clones in this sample may be carry-over from other donors' samples.

This clonotype was seen repeatedly, ten times or more. V gene TRBV7-9 combines with J gene TRBJ1-2, with 7 bases fitting TRBD1. This CDR3 is 15 amino acids long. The J segment lost 0 bases and the V segment lost 5 bases, leaving 6 bases of the junction unmatched. Germline CDR1 is SEHNR and CDR2 is FQNEAQ (reference sequence). CDR3 amino acids: CASSGYRGANYGYTF. The CDR3 DNA sequence: TGTGCCAGCAGCGGCTACAGGGGAGCTAACTATGGCTACACCTTC. Complete variable domain (other parts from reference TRBV7-9 and TRBJ1-2): DTGVSQNPRHKITKRGQNVTFRCDPISEHNRLYWYRQTLGQGPEFLTYFQNEAQLEKSRLLSDRFSAERPKGSFSTLEIQRTEQGDSAMYLCASSGYRGANYGYTFGSGTRLTVV.

This clonotype was picked up a small number of times. The chain carries TRBV28 and TRBJ1-1; D perhaps matches TRBD1 (6 bases). Looked up from germline, CDR1 is MDHEN and CDR2 is SYDVKM. The CDR3 totals 14 residues. V lost 6 bases, J lost 5 bases, and 16 bases lay in between. CDR3 sequence reads: CASSPGDRQTEAFF. DNA for the CDR3: TGTGCCAGCAGCCCAGGAGACAGGCAGACTGAAGCTTTCTTT.

This clonotype appeared a few times. This chain uses TRBV7-2 with TRBJ2-1; 10 positions agree with TRBD2. The CDR3 is 15 amino acids. V shed 4 bases and J 4 bases; nucleotides not matched to a gene: 4. CDR1 and CDR2 from the germline V gene are SGHTA and FQGNSA. For the CDR3, the DNA is TGTGCCAGCAGCTCTCTAGCGGGAGTTTACAATGAGCAGTTCTTC. Translated, it gives CASSSLAGVYNEQFF. Full variable domain (remainder filled in from reference TRBV7-2 and TRBJ2-1): GAGVSQSPSNKVTEKGKDVELRCDPISGHTALYWYRQSLGQGLEFLIYFQGNSAPDKSGLPSDRFSAERTGGSVSTLTIQRTQQEDSAVYLCASSSLAGVYNEQFFGPGTRLTVL.

This clonotype was counted at least ten times. The chain combines TRBV7-2 with TRBJ1-2, with a tentative D call TRBD1 (5 bases). The V and J ends lost 5 bases and 7 bases respectively, with 20 bases between them. The CDR3 runs to 15 residues. Germline-derived CDR1 and CDR2 are SGHTA and FQGNSA. In DNA form, the CDR3 reads TGTGCCAGCAGCGCAAATCAGGGTGGGTCCGCTGGCTACACCTTC. This gives the protein CASSANQGGSAGYTF.